Listed below are T cell receptor beta chains from one sample, sequenced in a study of T cell changes during pregnancy in multiple sclerosis. Profiling relied on immunoSEQ multiplex PCR, and the TCRdb table lists in-frame clones only, not all of them. The sample contains nearly 60,000 clones, about 89% of which appear only once. The sequenced sample was CD4+ T cells from peripheral blood mononuclear cells, obtained after pregnancy. The origin of the receptors is a female donor in good health, enrolled as a control in a pregnancy study. The CDR3 runs from the conserved cysteine through the conserved F or W. A D gene is named only where the DNA matches it firmly.

D gene,V gene,J gene,CDR3 protein
TRBD1,TRBV10-3,TRBJ2-7,CAISQGQGAREQYF
.,TRBV10-3,TRBJ2-7,CAISETEYEQYF
TRBD1,TRBV5-4,TRBJ1-3,CASSPGTGTGNTIYF
TRBD1,TRBV15,TRBJ2-2,CATSRQGVVAGELFF
TRBD2,TRBV29-1,TRBJ2-5,CSGRLAGLETQYF
TRBD1,TRBV5-6,TRBJ2-5,CASSPGTGGGETQYF
.,TRBV18,TRBJ2-7,CASSPRGSTGFKPRADEQYF
.,TRBV7-2,TRBJ2-7,CASSLDRGSYEQYF
.,TRBV5-1,TRBJ1-2,CASSLERGREYGYTF
TRBD1,TRBV19,TRBJ1-2,CASSPDRGYGYTF
TRBD1,TRBV7-2,TRBJ2-7,CASSSRRGQGLYEQYF
.,TRBV7-8,TRBJ1-5,CASSFRPGDQPQHF
.,TRBV7-2,TRBJ1-2,CASVIGGGENYGYTF
.,TRBV19,TRBJ2-2,CASSSGNAVSGELFF
.,TRBV19,TRBJ2-3,CASSIAETGTQYF
.,TRBV30,TRBJ1-3,CAWSVRGSGNTIYF
TRBD1,TRBV4-3,TRBJ2-3,CASSQGYRGYTDTQYF
TRBD1,TRBV5-8,TRBJ1-1,CASSVRGLAAEAFF
.,TRBV15,TRBJ1-5,CATSRDEGYTQPQHF
TRBD1,TRBV2,TRBJ2-3,CASSGQGAILDTQYF
.,TRBV7-3,TRBJ2-6,CASSSTGPGANVLTF
.,TRBV2,TRBJ2-5,CASSVSGETQYF
TRBD1,TRBV7-9,TRBJ2-5,CASRLTGGQETQYF
.,TRBV5-6,TRBJ1-1,CASSLTNTEAFF
TRBD1,TRBV5-4,TRBJ1-6,CASRTGQGASPLHF
TRBD1,TRBV5-4,TRBJ2-1,CASSFIQQGWNEQFF
.,TRBV11-2,TRBJ1-5,CASSLDWGGLGNQPQHF
TRBD1,TRBV2,TRBJ1-1,CASNRGSGVTEAFF
.,TRBV5-6,TRBJ2-6,CASQLVSSGANVLTF
.,TRBV7-2,TRBJ1-3,CASSFQGSSGNTIYF
.,TRBV7-2,TRBJ1-4,CASSPHREQNEKLFF